The subject of this entry is one T cell receptor beta chain. Its antigen is not known. These data belong to a study of cytomegalovirus exposure and HLA in healthy donors. Assay: immunoSEQ multiplex PCR; the TCRdb copy retains only in-frame clones and omits some. The sample holds roughly 330,000 clones, about 90% seen once. Study-wide results and caveats: In vitro checks showed that three CMV-associated chains really do target CMV antigens.

CDR1 is MDHEN, CDR2 SYDVKM, per germline. The CDR3 loop spans 12 amino acids. The ends lost 8 bases at V and 7 bases at J; junction bases unmatched: 3. Material for sequencing was PBMCs. The gene calls are TRBV28 and TRBJ1-3, with TRBD1 identical over 9 bases. The TCR comes from a woman aged 25 to 39 in good health and CMV-seropositive. The CDR3 spells CASLGQGNTIYF. CDR3 in DNA: TGTGCCAGCCTCGGACAGGGGAACACCATATATTTT.